What follows are 24 T cell receptor beta chains derived from one specimen sequenced in a study of cytomegalovirus exposure and HLA in healthy donors. PCR involved 60 Vbeta and 13 Jbeta primers. Here immunoSEQ multiplex PCR was the method, and the copy in TCRdb shows in-frame clones only, minus some. The sample lists approximately 120,000 clones, 77% occurring once. The material sequenced was PBMCs. The receptors derive from a man in his forties or fifties in good health and CMV-seropositive.

This clone was seen a few times. The chain has TRBV11-1 and TRBJ2-7; D might be TRBD1 (5 bases). The germline V and J ends were trimmed by 1 base and 2 bases, with 18 bases remaining between them. The V gene's germline CDR1 is SGHAT and CDR2 FQDESV (reference sequence). This CDR3 comprises 17 residues. CDR3 residues: CASSLESTTAGPYEQYF. CDR3 DNA sequence: TGTGCCAGCAGCTTAGAATCAACGACGGCAGGGCCCTACGAGCAGTACTTC.

J is TRBJ2-2 and V is TRBV6-6; a weak D match, TRBD2 (7 bases). The CDR3 is made up of 16 amino acids. The V end lost 0 bases, the J end lost 4 bases, and 12 bases lay between the germline ends. Germline assignment: CDR1 MNHNY and CDR2 SVGAGI (reference sequence). CDR3 protein: CASSYSGGGRTGELFF. The CDR3 DNA follows: TGTGCCAGCAGTTACTCGGGCGGGGGCCGCACCGGGGAGCTGTTTTTT.

The chain carries TRBV7-8 and TRBJ2-5; no definite D call. The CDR3 runs 14 residues. Per germline, CDR1 SGHVS and CDR2 FQNEAQ. V lost 1 base to trimming and J lost 4 bases, with 10 bases between them. CDR3 protein: CASSLELAVETQYF. DNA for the CDR3: TGTGCCAGCAGCTTAGAATTGGCGGTAGAGACCCAGTACTTC.

The gene calls are TRBV19 and TRBJ2-1, with TRBD2 matching 10 bases. CDR3 length: 15 amino acids. V was clipped by 5 bases and J by 6 bases; unmatched bases: 7. Germline assignment: CDR1 LNHDA and CDR2 SQIVND (reference sequence). The CDR3: CASSPSGGEFNEQFF. In DNA, the CDR3 is TGTGCCAGTAGTCCTAGCGGGGGCGAATTCAATGAGCAGTTCTTC.

The rearrangement links TRBV28 to TRBJ1-4; no firm D call. Germline assignment: CDR1 MDHEN and CDR2 SYDVKM. This CDR3 comprises 15 residues. V was clipped by 5 bases and J by 5 bases, with 15 bases between them. As DNA, the CDR3 is TGTGCCAGCAGTCCGGACTCCCTCAGCAATGAAAAACTGTTTTTT. Translated: CASSPDSLSNEKLFF.

V is TRBV5-1 and J is TRBJ1-2, with 8 bases fitting TRBD1. The CDR3 is made up of 16 amino acids. The V and J ends lost 0 bases and 2 bases, in that order; junction bases with no gene match: 6. Looked up from germline, CDR1 is SGHRS and CDR2 is YFSETQ. The CDR3 DNA sequence: TGCGCCAGCAGCTTGGGGCGGACAGGGAAGAACTATGGCTACACCTTC. Its translation: CASSLGRTGKNYGYTF.

The chain uses TRBV7-9 and TRBJ1-6; TRBD1 aligns across 7 bases. V was clipped by 5 bases and J by 7 bases; unmatched bases: 2. This CDR3 region has 13 residues. CDR1 SEHNR and CDR2 FQNEAQ come from the germline V gene (reference sequence). CDR3 nucleotide sequence: TGTGCCAGCAGCACACAGGGGAATTCACCCCTCCACTTT. It is translated as CASSTQGNSPLHF.

CDR3 coding DNA: TGTGCCAGCAGCTTAACGGGGGCGCACACCGGGGAGCTGTTTTTT. Its translation: CASSLTGAHTGELFF. This chain links TRBV7-3 with TRBJ2-2; weak D call: TRBD1 (6 bases). The CDR3 length is 15 residues. Germline CDR1 is SGHTA and CDR2 is FQGTGA. V was clipped by 0 bases and J by 3 bases, with 8 bases between them.

This clone was counted a single time. The V gene is TRBV7-2, the J gene TRBJ1-5, with D possibly TRBD1 on 5 matching bases. CDR1 is SGHTA, CDR2 FQGNSA, per germline. The CDR3 has 15 residues. V lost 6 bases and J 7 bases, leaving 19 bases between the germline ends. Here the CDR3 reads CASRPGEGSWQPQHF. CDR3 DNA: TGTGCCAGCAGACCCGGGGAGGGGAGCTGGCAGCCCCAGCATTTT.

V and J are TRBV19 and TRBJ1-6; D gene unclear. Trimming cost V 5 bases and J 6 bases, with 17 bases left between them. This CDR3 is 16 amino acids long. CDR1 and CDR2 (germline): LNHDA, SQIVND (reference sequence). The CDR3 protein is CASSPDRPRGNSPLHF. Written as DNA, the CDR3 is TGTGCCAGTAGTCCGGACCGTCCTCGGGGTAATTCACCCCTCCACTTT.

CDR3 bases: TGTGCCAGCAGTACGTGGCAGGGTTACTACGAGCAGTACTTC. Protein sequence: CASSTWQGYYEQYF. The rearrangement joins TRBV6-5 to TRBJ2-7, with D possibly being TRBD1 (5 bases). V was shortened by 5 bases and J by 3 bases, with 14 bases between the two germline ends. CDR3 size: 14 residues. Germline CDR1 is MNHEY and CDR2 is SVGAGI.

The chain uses TRBV6-6 and TRBJ2-7; D is possibly TRBD1 (5 bases). The CDR3 is 12 amino acids. Germline lookup yields CDR1 MNHNY and CDR2 SVGAGI (reference sequence). Trimming removed 7 bases from V and 2 bases from J, with 9 bases in between. The CDR3 DNA reads TGTGCCAGCAAAGCAGGGACCTACGAGCAGTACTTC. It yields the protein CASKAGTYEQYF.

The chain is built from TRBV5-4 and TRBJ2-1; no firm D call. Germline assignment: CDR1 SGHNT and CDR2 YYREEE (reference sequence). The CDR3 has 12 amino acids. Trimming left V 4 bases short and J 6 bases short, with 8 bases between. CDR3 protein: CASSPTRNEQFF. CDR3 DNA: TGTGCCAGCAGCCCTACCCGCAATGAGCAGTTCTTC.

The V gene is TRBV19, the J gene TRBJ2-6; 7 positions agree with TRBD1. The germline gives CDR1 LNHDA, CDR2 SQIVND (reference sequence). The CDR3 is 19 residues long. J lost 2 bases, V lost 6 bases, and 16 bases had no gene match. The CDR3 sequence is CASSPTLGQVTTGANVLTF. The CDR3, as DNA: TGTGCCAGTAGCCCCACCCTCGGACAGGTTACTACTGGGGCCAACGTCCTGACTTTC.

With regard to this clone: An end of the junction differs from the germline gene, which may be a read error. The genes are TRBV6-1 and TRBJ1-2; D may be TRBD1 (6 bases). CDR1 and CDR2 (germline): MNHNS, SASEGT. CDR3 length: 12 amino acids. CDR3 DNA sequence: TGTGCCAGCAGTTCAACCGGACAGCCAAATTACTTC. This codes for CASSSTGQPNYF.

This clone was detected a few times. The chain links TRBV5-5 to TRBJ2-3; possibly TRBD2 for D (7 bases). Germline CDR1 and CDR2: SGHKS and YYEKEE (reference sequence). V lost 0 bases to trimming and J lost 4 bases, with 12 bases between them. The CDR3 runs to 15 residues. Written as DNA, the CDR3 is TGTGCCAGCAGCTTGGAGGGAGGGGGAGCAGATACGCAGTATTTT. Translating gives CASSLEGGGADTQYF. The full variable domain, in which reference TRBV5-5 and TRBJ2-3 provide the parts outside the CDR3, is DAGVTQSPTHLIKTRGQQVTLRCSPISGHKSVSWYQQVLGQGPQFIFQYYEKEERGRGNFPDRFSARQFPNYSSELNVNALLLGDSALYLCASSLEGGGADTQYFGPGTRLTVL.

This chain links TRBV28 with TRBJ1-2; 7 bases are a match to TRBD1. With V trimmed by 4 bases and J by 3 bases, 8 bases remained unmatched. The CDR3 covers 15 residues. The germline gives CDR1 MDHEN, CDR2 SYDVKM. The CDR3 bases are TGTGCCAGCAGTTCGACAGGGACTTATGACTATGGCTACACCTTC. Translating it yields CASSSTGTYDYGYTF.

The rearrangement links TRBV5-1 to TRBJ1-3; TRBD1 matches at 7 bases. Germline V gene data show CDR1 as SGHRS and CDR2 as YFSETQ. V gave up 4 bases and J gave up 4 bases; unmatched junction bases: 8. This CDR3 region has 15 residues. CDR3 residues: CASSVTGVEGNTIYF. The CDR3 DNA is TGCGCCAGCAGCGTTACAGGGGTGGAAGGAAACACCATATATTTT.

The chain employs TRBV29-1 and TRBJ2-7, with TRBD2 as a possible D gene (5 bases). CDR3 length: 11 residues. The germline CDR1 and CDR2 sequences are SQVTM and ANQGSEA. V lost 4 bases and J 3 bases, leaving 7 bases between the germline ends. The CDR3 DNA sequence: TGCAGCGTTGGGGAGCTCTACGAGCAGTACTTC. It codes for CSVGELYEQYF.

This clone was counted a few times. The rearrangement links TRBV18 to TRBJ2-7; 7 positions match TRBD1. The germline gives CDR1 KGHSH, CDR2 LQKENI. V was pared by 3 bases and J by 1 base, with 3 bases of the junction left unmatched. CDR3 length equals 14 residues. In nucleotides, the CDR3 is TGTGCCAGCTCACCGAGACAGGGATCCTACGAGCAGTACTTC. It encodes CASSPRQGSYEQYF.

The chain employs TRBV18 and TRBJ1-4; 7 bases are a match to TRBD1. V was clipped by 6 bases and J by 5 bases; unmatched bases: 9. The germline V gene has CDR1 KGHSH and CDR2 LQKENI. This CDR3 contains 15 residues. CDR3 residues: CASSPRTGGNEKLFF. In nucleotides, the CDR3 is TGTGCCAGCTCCCCTCGGACAGGAGGGAATGAAAAACTGTTTTTT.

The J gene is TRBJ2-3, the V gene TRBV11-2; D possibly corresponds to TRBD1 (6 bases). The CDR3 spans 17 residues. V dropped 1 base and J dropped 5 bases, with 19 bases sitting between them. Germline CDR1 is SGHAT and CDR2 is FQNNGV. CDR3 DNA sequence: TGTGCCAGCAGCTTAGCCTGGACAGCTCTCCCTTTAGATACGCAGTATTTT. Encoded protein: CASSLAWTALPLDTQYF.

The table lists this clone with a few counts. V usage is TRBV28 and J usage is TRBJ2-7; D may be TRBD2 (5 bases). The germline gives CDR1 MDHEN, CDR2 SYDVKM. The CDR3 totals 15 residues. The V end lost 3 bases, the J end lost 0 bases, and 12 bases lay between the germline ends. The CDR3 nucleotides read TGTGCCAGCAGTTTTCCGCGGGCCAGCTCCTACGAGCAGTACTTC. Translating gives CASSFPRASSYEQYF.

V usage is TRBV5-1 and J usage is TRBJ1-3; D ambiguous. This CDR3 region has 16 residues. Germline V gene sequence: CDR1 SGHRS, CDR2 YFSETQ. Trimming took off 0 bases at V and 0 bases at J, with 10 bases between the two ends. In DNA, the CDR3 is TGCGCCAGCAGCTTGGTGGCTGTCAGCTCTGGAAACACCATATATTTT. Protein product: CASSLVAVSSGNTIYF.